The 18 T cell receptor beta chains listed next were all sequenced from one sample in a study of blood T cell repertoires in COVID-19. The table came from immunoSEQ multiplex PCR; TCRdb's copy has only in-frame clones and leaves some out. The sample lists 90,000 to 130,000 clones, 88% occurring once. The sequenced sample consisted of peripheral blood. These receptors were taken from a human donor in a cohort sampled during active COVID-19.

This clone was found a few times. The rearrangement joins TRBV2 to TRBJ1-1; a weak D match, TRBD1 (5 bases). Trimming pared 4 bases from V and 3 bases from J, leaving 21 bases between. The CDR3 runs 17 residues. The germline V gene has CDR1 SNHLY and CDR2 FYNNEI. The CDR3 nucleotides read TGTGCCAGCAGTGTAAGAGTGACAGCATTAAGGGACACTGAAGCTTTCTTT. Protein: CASSVRVTALRDTEAFF. The whole variable domain, filled in from reference TRBV2 and TRBJ1-1, reads EPEVTQTPSHQVTQMGQEVILRCVPISNHLYFYWYRQILGQKVEFLVSFYNNEISEKSEIFDDQFSVERPDGSNFTLKIRSTKLEDSAMYFCASSVRVTALRDTEAFFGQGTRLTVV.

This clone was observed once. This sequence joins TRBV2 and TRBJ2-5; tentatively, D is TRBD1 (5 bases). The CDR3 runs 14 residues. In germline, CDR1 is SNHLY, CDR2 FYNNEI. Trimming left V 1 base short and J 5 bases short, with 11 bases between. The CDR3 sequence: CASSEEAGLETQYF. The CDR3 DNA reads TGTGCCAGCAGTGAAGAGGCAGGGCTGGAGACCCAGTACTTC. The full variable domain, rest sourced from reference TRBV2 and TRBJ2-5, is EPEVTQTPSHQVTQMGQEVILRCVPISNHLYFYWYRQILGQKVEFLVSFYNNEISEKSEIFDDQFSVERPDGSNFTLKIRSTKLEDSAMYFCASSEEAGLETQYFGPGTRLLVL.

The chain carries TRBV3-1 (or the pseudogene TRBV3-2) and TRBJ2-7; D gene uncertain. Between the trimmed V and J ends, which lost 4 bases and 0 bases, there was a span of 10 bases. The CDR3 sequence is 14 residues long. The germline gives CDR1 LGHDT, CDR2 YNNKEL (reference sequence). The CDR3: CASSPRLTSYEQYF. The DNA of the CDR3 is TGTGCCAGCAGCCCGAGGCTGACCTCCTACGAGCAGTACTTC.

There are a few counts of this clone. Other DNA sequences from this sample encode an identical CDR3 as well. The rearrangement links TRBV12-3 or TRBV12-4 to TRBJ2-5, with TRBD1 matching over 7 bases. V was clipped by 4 bases and J by 5 bases; unmatched bases: 4. The CDR3 totals 13 residues. DNA for the CDR3: TGTGCCAGCAGTTCACAGGGGACGGAGACCCAGTACTTC. Its protein product is CASSSQGTETQYF.

V gene TRBV6-6 combines with J gene TRBJ1-5, with D uncertain. V was trimmed by 2 bases and J by 1 base, leaving 9 bases between them. The germline V gene encodes CDR1 MNHNY and CDR2 SVGAGI (reference sequence). The CDR3 has 15 residues. The CDR3, as DNA: TGTGCCAGCAGTTACCCTGGGAGAAGCAATCAGCCCCAGCATTTT. Its translation is CASSYPGRSNQPQHF.

The genes are TRBV5-6 and TRBJ2-7, with a tentative D call TRBD2 (6 bases). Trimming took off 3 bases at V and 8 bases at J, with 15 bases between the two ends. The CDR3 is 13 amino acids. CDR1 is SGHDT and CDR2 is YYEEEE in the germline V gene. CDR3: CASSSGGQDKQYF. The CDR3, as DNA: TGTGCCAGCAGCTCTGGAGGGCAGGATAAGCAGTACTTC.

This clone was seen only a few times. The chain links TRBV6-5 to TRBJ1-1; a weak D match, TRBD1 (6 bases). Germline V gives CDR1 MNHEY, CDR2 SVGAGI. V lost 6 bases and J lost 5, with 16 bases in between. The CDR3 covers 14 residues. The CDR3 DNA reads TGTGCCAGCAGCGCCAGGGGCGAAGTTACTGAAGCTTTCTTT. Its protein is CASSARGEVTEAFF.

The chain employs TRBV5-6 and TRBJ2-2; TRBD1 matches 8 bases. There are 17 residues in the CDR3. The ends lost 3 bases at V and 1 base at J; junction bases unmatched: 8. Germline V lookup: CDR1 SGHDT, CDR2 YYEEEE. Written as DNA, the CDR3 is TGTGCCAGCAGCTGGACGGGACAGGTTTGGAACACCGGGGAGCTGTTTTTT. Translating it yields CASSWTGQVWNTGELFF.

The V call is TRBV3-1 (or the pseudogene TRBV3-2), the J call TRBJ2-7, with 9 bases identical to TRBD2. J lost 0 bases, V lost 0 bases, and 6 bases had no gene match. This CDR3 comprises 17 residues. CDR1 is LGHDT and CDR2 is YNNKEL in the germline V gene (reference sequence). The CDR3 sequence is CASSQDGGGASSYEQYF. CDR3 DNA: TGTGCCAGCAGCCAAGATGGCGGGGGGGCCTCCTCCTACGAGCAGTACTTC.

J is TRBJ2-7 and V is TRBV30; tentatively, D is TRBD1 (6 bases). In germline, CDR1 is GTSNPN, CDR2 SVGIG (reference sequence). Trimming took 2 bases from V and 2 from J, leaving 10 bases between them. The CDR3 has 13 amino acids. CDR3 protein: CAWSYEGAYEQYF. CDR3 nucleotide sequence: TGTGCCTGGAGTTATGAGGGGGCCTACGAGCAGTACTTC. Looking up the rest from reference TRBV30 and TRBJ2-7 gives the full variable domain: SQTIHQWPATLVQPVGSPLSLECTVEGTSNPNLYWYRQAAGRGLQLLFYSVGIGQISSEVPQNLSASRPQDRQFILSSKKLLLSDSGFYLCAWSYEGAYEQYFGPGTRLTVT.

The chain uses TRBV28 and TRBJ1-1; 7 bases are a match to TRBD1. Germline V CDR1 and CDR2: MDHEN, SYDVKM. The CDR3 contains 14 residues. J lost 6 bases, V lost 5 bases, and 9 bases had no gene match. CDR3 in amino acids: CASSRRQGKAEAFF. The CDR3 region has the DNA TGTGCCAGCAGTCGACGACAGGGCAAGGCTGAAGCTTTCTTT.

V is TRBV11-2 and J is TRBJ2-1; 13 bases align to TRBD2. Germline V gene data show CDR1 as SGHAT and CDR2 as FQNNGV. V shed 4 bases, J shed 5 bases, and the junction held 5 bases outside the gene matches. The CDR3 extends over 16 amino acids. CDR3 protein: CASSSRTSGSHNEQFF. CDR3 DNA: TGTGCCAGCAGCTCCCGGACTAGCGGGAGCCACAATGAGCAGTTCTTC. The entire variable domain, with the rest obtained from reference TRBV11-2 and TRBJ2-1, is as follows: EAGVAQSPRYKIIEKRQSVAFWCNPISGHATLYWYQQILGQGPKLLIQFQNNGVVDDSQLPKDRFSAERLKGVDSTLKIQPAKLEDSAVYLCASSSRTSGSHNEQFFGPGTRLTVL.

The gene calls are TRBV6-5 and TRBJ2-5, with D perhaps TRBD2 (5 bases). Germline V CDR1 and CDR2: MNHEY, SVGAGI. V was pared by 7 bases and J by 5 bases, with 14 bases between. The CDR3 covers 13 residues. The CDR3 region is CASKARGVETQYF. As DNA, the CDR3 is TGTGCCAGCAAAGCCCGGGGTGTGGAGACCCAGTACTTC.

This clone was found once. The V and J genes are TRBV2 and TRBJ1-4, with TRBD1 matching over 10 bases. CDR1 and CDR2 from the germline V gene are SNHLY and FYNNEI. V lost 4 bases and J lost 7; bases outside the gene matches: 6. The CDR3 is 15 amino acids. The CDR3 nucleotides are TGTGCCAGCAGTGCCGGGGACAGGGGAAGTGAAAAACTGTTTTTT. This gives the protein CASSAGDRGSEKLFF.

This clone was counted a single time. V gene TRBV10-2 combines with J gene TRBJ1-3; tentatively, D is TRBD1 (6 bases). CDR3 length: 14 amino acids. The V gene's germline CDR1 is WSHSY and CDR2 SAAADI. The V and J ends lost 8 bases and 3 bases respectively, with 14 bases between them. The CDR3 nucleotides read TGCGCCAGCGCAACGGGGGGCCGTGGAAACACCATATATTTT. Its translation: CASATGGRGNTIYF.

V and J are TRBV6-5 and TRBJ2-1, with 8 bases matching TRBD2. The V gene end was trimmed by 0 bases and the J gene end by 7 bases; junction bases not matched to a gene: 5. CDR3 length: 15 residues. The germline V gene encodes CDR1 MNHEY and CDR2 SVGAGI. The CDR3 region is CASSYSSGGRNEQFF. For the CDR3, the DNA is TGTGCCAGCAGTTACTCGTCGGGGGGGCGGAATGAGCAGTTCTTC.

The chain uses TRBV5-5 and TRBJ2-7; D is unclear. CDR3 length: 13 amino acids. Germline CDR1 and CDR2: SGHKS and YYEKEE (reference sequence). Trimming left V 0 bases short and J 1 base short, with 5 bases between. The CDR3: CASSLDVSYEQYF. CDR3 nucleotides: TGTGCCAGCAGCTTGGATGTATCCTACGAGCAGTACTTC.

The chain combines TRBV19 with TRBJ1-4; D might be TRBD1 (6 bases). V shed 4 bases and J shed 8 bases, with 17 bases lying between them. The CDR3 has 15 amino acids. Germline V gene sequence: CDR1 LNHDA, CDR2 SQIVND (reference sequence). In nucleotides, the CDR3 is TGTGCCAGTAGTACACCCCAGGGGCCCGAGGAAAAACTGTTTTTT. It is translated as CASSTPQGPEEKLFF.